This T cell receptor (beta chain) was recovered during a study of T cells in localized non-small cell lung cancer. Findings of the study overall: Appearance in adjacent lung was seen for a median about 59 of the top 100 tumor clones. Longer overall survival was associated with a higher density of T cells in the blood. A single tumor region was sequenced, leaving heterogeneity possible.

Comments on this clone: The target antigen is unknown.

Trimming cost V 5 bases and J 7 bases, with 18 bases left between them. This CDR3 region has 15 residues. Germline V CDR1 and CDR2: LNHDA, SQIVND (reference sequence). TCRdb keeps only in-frame clones here, not all; method: immunoSEQ multiplex PCR. The sample holds tens of thousands of clones, around 92% seen once. This specimen was peripheral blood, taken before any cancer treatment. This chain links TRBV19 with TRBJ1-5; TRBD1 is a possible D gene (6 bases). The clonotype comes from a female donor at least 60 years old with stage I lung adenocarcinoma. CDR3 sequence (DNA): TGTGCCAGTAGTTTATCCCCAGGGGTTCGGCAGCCCCAGCATTTT. Amino acid sequence: CASSLSPGVRQPQHF.